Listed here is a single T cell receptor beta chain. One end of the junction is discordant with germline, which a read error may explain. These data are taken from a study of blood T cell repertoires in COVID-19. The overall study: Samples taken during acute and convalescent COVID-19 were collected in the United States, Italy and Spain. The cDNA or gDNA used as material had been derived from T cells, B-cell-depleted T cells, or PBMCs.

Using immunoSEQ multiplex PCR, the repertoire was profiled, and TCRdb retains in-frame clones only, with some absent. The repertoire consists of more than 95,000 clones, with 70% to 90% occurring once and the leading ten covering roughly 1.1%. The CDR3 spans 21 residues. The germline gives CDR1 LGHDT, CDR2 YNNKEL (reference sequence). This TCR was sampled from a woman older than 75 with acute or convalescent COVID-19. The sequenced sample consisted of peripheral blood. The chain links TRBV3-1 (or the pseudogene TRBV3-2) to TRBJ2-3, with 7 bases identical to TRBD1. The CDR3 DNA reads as TGTGCCAGCAGCCAAGCCCAGGCAGGGGACAGCACACCAGGAGCAACAGGTACGCAGTATTTT. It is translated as CASSQAQAGDSTPGATGTQYF.